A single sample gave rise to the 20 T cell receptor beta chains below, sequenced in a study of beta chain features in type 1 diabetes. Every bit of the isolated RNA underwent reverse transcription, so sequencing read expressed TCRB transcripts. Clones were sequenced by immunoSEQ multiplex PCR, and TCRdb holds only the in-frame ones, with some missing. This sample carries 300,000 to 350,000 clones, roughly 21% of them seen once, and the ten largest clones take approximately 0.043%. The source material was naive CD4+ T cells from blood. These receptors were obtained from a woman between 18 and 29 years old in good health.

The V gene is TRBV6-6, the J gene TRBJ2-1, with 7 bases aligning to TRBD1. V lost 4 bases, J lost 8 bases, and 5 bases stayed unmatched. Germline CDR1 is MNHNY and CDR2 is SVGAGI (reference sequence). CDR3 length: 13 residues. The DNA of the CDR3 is TGTGCCAGCAGTTTAACAGGGGAGTATGAGCAGTTCTTC. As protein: CASSLTGEYEQFF.

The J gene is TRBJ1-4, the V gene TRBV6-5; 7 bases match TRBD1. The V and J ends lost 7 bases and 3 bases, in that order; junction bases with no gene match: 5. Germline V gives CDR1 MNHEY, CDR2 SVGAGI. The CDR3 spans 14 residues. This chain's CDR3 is CASNNRGSNEKLFF. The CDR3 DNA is TGTGCCAGCAATAACAGGGGTTCTAATGAAAAACTGTTTTTT.

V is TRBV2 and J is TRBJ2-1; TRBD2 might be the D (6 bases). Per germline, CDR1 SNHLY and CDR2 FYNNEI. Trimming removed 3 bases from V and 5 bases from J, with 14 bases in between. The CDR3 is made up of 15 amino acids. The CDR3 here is CASSEGGVRHNEQFF. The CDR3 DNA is TGTGCCAGCAGTGAGGGAGGAGTCAGACACAATGAGCAGTTCTTC. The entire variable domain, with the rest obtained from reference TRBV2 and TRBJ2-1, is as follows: EPEVTQTPSHQVTQMGQEVILRCVPISNHLYFYWYRQILGQKVEFLVSFYNNEISEKSEIFDDQFSVERPDGSNFTLKIRSTKLEDSAMYFCASSEGGVRHNEQFFGPGTRLTVL.

CDR3 sequence reads: CASGDTGVQPQHF. The CDR3 nucleotides are TGTGCCAGCGGGGATACAGGGGTTCAGCCCCAGCATTTT. The chain recombines TRBV11-3 with TRBJ1-5, with TRBD1 matching 7 bases. The germline V gene has CDR1 SGHNT and CDR2 YENEEA. V lost 8 bases to trimming and J lost 6 bases; unmatched junction nucleotides: 7. The CDR3 loop spans 13 amino acids.

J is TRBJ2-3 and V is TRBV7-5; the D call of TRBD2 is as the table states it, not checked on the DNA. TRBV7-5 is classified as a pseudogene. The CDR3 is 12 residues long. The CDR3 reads CARSLVVNTQYF. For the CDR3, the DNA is TGTGCCAGAAGCTTAGTTGTAAATACGCAGTATTTT.

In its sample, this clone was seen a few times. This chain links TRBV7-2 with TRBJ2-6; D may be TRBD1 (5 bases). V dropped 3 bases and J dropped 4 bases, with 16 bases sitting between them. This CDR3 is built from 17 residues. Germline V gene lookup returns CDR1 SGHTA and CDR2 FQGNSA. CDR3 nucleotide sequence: TGTGCCAGCAGCTTTTGGGGCAGGCGGAGAGGGGCCAACGTCCTGACTTTC. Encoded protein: CASSFWGRRRGANVLTF.

CDR3 protein: CASSQQGAYGYTF. The CDR3 nucleotides are TGTGCCAGCAGCCAACAGGGGGCCTATGGCTACACCTTC. V gene TRBV4-2 combines with J gene TRBJ1-2; 8 nucleotides agree with TRBD1. With V trimmed by 2 bases and J by 4 bases, 0 bases remained unmatched. CDR3 size: 13 residues. Germline lookup yields CDR1 LGHNA and CDR2 YNFKEQ.

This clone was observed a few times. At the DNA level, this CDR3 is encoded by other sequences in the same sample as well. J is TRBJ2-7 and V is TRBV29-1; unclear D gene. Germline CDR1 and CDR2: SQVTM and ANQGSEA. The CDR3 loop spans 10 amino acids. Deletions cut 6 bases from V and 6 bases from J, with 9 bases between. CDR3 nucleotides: TGCAGCGTCGGCACGGGCGAGCAGTACTTC. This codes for CSVGTGEQYF.

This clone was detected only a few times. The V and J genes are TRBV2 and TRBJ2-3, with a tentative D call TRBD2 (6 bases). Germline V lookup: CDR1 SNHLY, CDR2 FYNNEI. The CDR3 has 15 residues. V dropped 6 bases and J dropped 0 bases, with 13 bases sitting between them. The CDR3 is CASRWTTTSTDTQYF. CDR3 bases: TGTGCCAGCAGATGGACTACAACTAGCACAGATACGCAGTATTTT.

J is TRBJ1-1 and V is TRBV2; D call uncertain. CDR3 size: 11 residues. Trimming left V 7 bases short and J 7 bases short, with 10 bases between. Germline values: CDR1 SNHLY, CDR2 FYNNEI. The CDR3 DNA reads TGTGCCAGCACCGCACCCGGTGAAGCTTTCTTT. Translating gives CASTAPGEAFF.

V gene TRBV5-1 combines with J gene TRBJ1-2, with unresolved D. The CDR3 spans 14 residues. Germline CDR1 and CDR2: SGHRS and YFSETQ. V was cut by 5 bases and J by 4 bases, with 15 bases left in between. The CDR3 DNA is TGCGCCAGCAGTGGCGGAGAACAACGCTATGGCTACACCTTC. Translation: CASSGGEQRYGYTF. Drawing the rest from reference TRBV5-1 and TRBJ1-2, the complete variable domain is KAGVTQTPRYLIKTRGQQVTLSCSPISGHRSVSWYQQTPGQGLQFLFEYFSETQRNKGNFPGRFSGRQFSNSRSEMNVSTLELGDSALYLCASSGGEQRYGYTFGSGTRLTVV.

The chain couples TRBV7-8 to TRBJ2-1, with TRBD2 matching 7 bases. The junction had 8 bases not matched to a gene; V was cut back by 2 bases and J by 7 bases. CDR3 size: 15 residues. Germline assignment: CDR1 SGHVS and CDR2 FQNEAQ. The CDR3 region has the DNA TGTGCCAGCAGCTTAAGTGGGGGGGGTGTAAATGAGCAGTTCTTC. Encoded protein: CASSLSGGGVNEQFF.

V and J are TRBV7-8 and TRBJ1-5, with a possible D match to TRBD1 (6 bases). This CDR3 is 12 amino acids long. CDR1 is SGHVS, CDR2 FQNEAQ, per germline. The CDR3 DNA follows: TGTGCTGGGGGGGCTAGCAATCAGCCCCAGCATTTT. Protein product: CAGGASNQPQHF.

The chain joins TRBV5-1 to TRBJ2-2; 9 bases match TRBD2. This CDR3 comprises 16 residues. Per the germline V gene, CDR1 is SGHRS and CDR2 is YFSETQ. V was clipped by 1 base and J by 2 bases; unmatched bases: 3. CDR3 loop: CASSLNLAGNTGELFF. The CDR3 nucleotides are TGCGCCAGCAGCTTGAATCTAGCGGGAAACACCGGGGAGCTGTTTTTT.

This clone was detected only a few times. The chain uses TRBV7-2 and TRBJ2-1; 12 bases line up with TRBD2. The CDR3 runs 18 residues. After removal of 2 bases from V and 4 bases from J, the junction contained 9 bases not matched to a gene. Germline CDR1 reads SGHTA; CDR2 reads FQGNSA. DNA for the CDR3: TGTGCCAGCAGCTTACCCGCCTCGACTAGCGGGGGATACAATGAGCAGTTCTTC. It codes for CASSLPASTSGGYNEQFF.

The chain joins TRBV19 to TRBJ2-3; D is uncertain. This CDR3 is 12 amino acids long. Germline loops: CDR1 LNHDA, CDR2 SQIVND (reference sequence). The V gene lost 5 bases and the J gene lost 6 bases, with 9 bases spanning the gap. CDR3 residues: CASSFLTDTQYF. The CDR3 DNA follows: TGTGCCAGTAGTTTTCTAACCGATACGCAGTATTTT.

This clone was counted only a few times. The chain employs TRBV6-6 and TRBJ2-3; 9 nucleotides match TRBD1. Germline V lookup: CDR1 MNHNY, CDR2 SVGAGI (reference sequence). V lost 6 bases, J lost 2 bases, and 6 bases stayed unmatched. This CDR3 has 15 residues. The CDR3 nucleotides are TGTGCCAGCAGGTCCGGGACAGGGTACACAGATACGCAGTATTTT. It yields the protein CASRSGTGYTDTQYF.

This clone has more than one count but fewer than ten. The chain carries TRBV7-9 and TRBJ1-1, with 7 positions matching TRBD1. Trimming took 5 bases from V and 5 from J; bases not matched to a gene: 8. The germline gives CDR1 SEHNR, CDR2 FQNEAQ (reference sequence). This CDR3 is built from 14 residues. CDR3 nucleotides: TGTGCCAGCAGCGCCACAGGGGTGGGGACTGAAGCTTTCTTT. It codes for CASSATGVGTEAFF.

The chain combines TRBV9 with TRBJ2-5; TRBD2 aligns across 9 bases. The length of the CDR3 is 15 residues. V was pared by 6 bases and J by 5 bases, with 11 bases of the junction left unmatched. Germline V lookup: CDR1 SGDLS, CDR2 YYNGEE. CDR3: CASTSRAGGRETQYF. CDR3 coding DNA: TGTGCCAGCACTTCGAGGGCGGGGGGGCGCGAGACCCAGTACTTC.

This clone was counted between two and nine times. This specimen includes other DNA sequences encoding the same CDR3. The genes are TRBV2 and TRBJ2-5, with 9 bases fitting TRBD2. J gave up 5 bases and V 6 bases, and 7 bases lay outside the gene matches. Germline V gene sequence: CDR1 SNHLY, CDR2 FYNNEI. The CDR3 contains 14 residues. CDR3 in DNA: TGTGCCAGCAGGGCCGGGCTAGCGGGGGAGACCCAGTACTTC. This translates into CASRAGLAGETQYF. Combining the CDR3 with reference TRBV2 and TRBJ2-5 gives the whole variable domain EPEVTQTPSHQVTQMGQEVILRCVPISNHLYFYWYRQILGQKVEFLVSFYNNEISEKSEIFDDQFSVERPDGSNFTLKIRSTKLEDSAMYFCASRAGLAGETQYFGPGTRLLVL.